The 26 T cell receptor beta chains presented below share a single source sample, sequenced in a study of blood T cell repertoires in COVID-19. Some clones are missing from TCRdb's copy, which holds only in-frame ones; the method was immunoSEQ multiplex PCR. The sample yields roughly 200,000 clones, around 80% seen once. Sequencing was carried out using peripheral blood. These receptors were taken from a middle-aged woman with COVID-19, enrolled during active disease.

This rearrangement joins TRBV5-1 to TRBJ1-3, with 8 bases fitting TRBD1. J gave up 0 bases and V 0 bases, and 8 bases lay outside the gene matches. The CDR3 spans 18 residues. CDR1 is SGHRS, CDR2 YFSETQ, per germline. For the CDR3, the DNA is TGCGCCAGCAGCTTGGAACCACAGGGGGGACTCTCTGGAAACACCATATATTTT. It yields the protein CASSLEPQGGLSGNTIYF.

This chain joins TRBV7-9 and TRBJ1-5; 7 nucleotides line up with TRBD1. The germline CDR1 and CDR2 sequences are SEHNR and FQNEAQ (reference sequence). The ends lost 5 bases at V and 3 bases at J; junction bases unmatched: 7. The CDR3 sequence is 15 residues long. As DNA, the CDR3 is TGTGCCAGCAGCCGCACAGGGGCGAACAATCAGCCCCAGCATTTT. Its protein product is CASSRTGANNQPQHF.

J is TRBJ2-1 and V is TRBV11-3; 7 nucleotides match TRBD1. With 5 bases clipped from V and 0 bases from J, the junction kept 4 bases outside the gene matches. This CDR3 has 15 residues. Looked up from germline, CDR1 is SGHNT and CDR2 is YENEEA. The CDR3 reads CASSPDRSSYNEQFF. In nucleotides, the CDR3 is TGTGCCAGCAGCCCGGACAGGAGCTCCTACAATGAGCAGTTCTTC.

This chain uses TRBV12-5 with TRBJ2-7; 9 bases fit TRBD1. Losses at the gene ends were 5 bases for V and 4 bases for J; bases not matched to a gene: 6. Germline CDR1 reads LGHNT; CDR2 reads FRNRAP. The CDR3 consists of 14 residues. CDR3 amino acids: CASGTGQGVYEQYF. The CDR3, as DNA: TGTGCTAGTGGTACGGGACAGGGAGTTTACGAGCAGTACTTC.

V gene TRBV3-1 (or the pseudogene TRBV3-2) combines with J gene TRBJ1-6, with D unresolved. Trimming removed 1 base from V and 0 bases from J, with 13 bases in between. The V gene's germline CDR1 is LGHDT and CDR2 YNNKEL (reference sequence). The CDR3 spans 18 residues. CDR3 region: CASSQGRPSSSYNSPLHF. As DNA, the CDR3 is TGTGCCAGCAGCCAAGGACGTCCATCTAGCTCCTATAATTCACCCCTCCACTTT.

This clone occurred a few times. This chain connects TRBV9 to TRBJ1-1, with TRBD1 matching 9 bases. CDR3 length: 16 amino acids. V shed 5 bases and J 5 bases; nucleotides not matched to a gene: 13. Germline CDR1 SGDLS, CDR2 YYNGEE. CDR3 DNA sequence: TGTGCCAGCAGTCACCCTGCGGGGACAGGGTGGACTGAAGCTTTCTTT. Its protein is CASSHPAGTGWTEAFF.

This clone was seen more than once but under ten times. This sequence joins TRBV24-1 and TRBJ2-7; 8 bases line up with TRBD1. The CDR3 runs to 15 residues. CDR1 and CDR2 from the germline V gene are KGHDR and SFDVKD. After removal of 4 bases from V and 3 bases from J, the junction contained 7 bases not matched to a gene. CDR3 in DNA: TGTGCCACCAGTGACTCAGGGACAGGAGGCTACGAGCAGTACTTC. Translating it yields CATSDSGTGGYEQYF.

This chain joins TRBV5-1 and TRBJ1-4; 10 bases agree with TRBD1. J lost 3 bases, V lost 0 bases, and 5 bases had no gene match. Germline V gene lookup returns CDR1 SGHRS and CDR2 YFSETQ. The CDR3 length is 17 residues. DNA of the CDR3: TGCGCCAGCAGCTTGGGACAGGGGGCGCTTGCTAATGAAAAACTGTTTTTT. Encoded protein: CASSLGQGALANEKLFF.

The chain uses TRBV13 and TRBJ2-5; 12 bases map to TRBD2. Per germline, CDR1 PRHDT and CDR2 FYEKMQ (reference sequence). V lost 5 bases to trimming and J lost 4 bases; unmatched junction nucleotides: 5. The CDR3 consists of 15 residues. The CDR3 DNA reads TGTGCCAGCAGCCCCAGACTAGCGGGAGCAGAGACCCAGTACTTC. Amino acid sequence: CASSPRLAGAETQYF.

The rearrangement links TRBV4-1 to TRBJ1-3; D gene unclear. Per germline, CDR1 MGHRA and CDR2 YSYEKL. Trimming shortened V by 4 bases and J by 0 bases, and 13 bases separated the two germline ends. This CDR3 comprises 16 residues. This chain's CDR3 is CASSPMGGDSGNTIYF. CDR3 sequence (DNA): TGCGCCAGCAGCCCAATGGGCGGGGACTCTGGAAACACCATATATTTT.

The CDR3 region is CASSDWTGSPMGFF. The DNA of the CDR3 is TGTGCCAGCAGTGACTGGACAGGGTCGCCTATGGGTTTCTTT. This sequence joins TRBV25-1 and TRBJ1-1, with 8 positions matching TRBD1. The length of the CDR3 is 14 residues. Trimming removed 3 bases from V and 13 bases from J; junction bases left unmatched: 13. Germline V gene lookup returns CDR1 MGHDK and CDR2 SYGVNS.

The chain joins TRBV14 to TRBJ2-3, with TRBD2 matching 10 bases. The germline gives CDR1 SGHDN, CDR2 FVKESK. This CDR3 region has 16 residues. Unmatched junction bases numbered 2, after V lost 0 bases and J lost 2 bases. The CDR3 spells CASSQELAGHTDTQYF. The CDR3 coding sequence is TGTGCCAGCAGCCAAGAACTAGCGGGACACACAGATACGCAGTATTTT.

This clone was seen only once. CDR3 DNA sequence: TGTGCCAGCAGCTTAACCTCGGACACCAATGAGCAGTTCTTC. Translated, it gives CASSLTSDTNEQFF. The V and J genes are TRBV7-3 and TRBJ2-1, with D perhaps TRBD1 (5 bases). The CDR3 has 14 residues. With 0 bases removed from V and 6 bases from J, the gap between germline ends came to 9 bases. The germline gives CDR1 SGHTA, CDR2 FQGTGA.

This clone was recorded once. The CDR3 region is CASTGQNSPLHF. The CDR3 region has the DNA TGTGCCAGCACTGGACAAAATTCACCCCTCCACTTT. The rearrangement uses TRBV6-5 and TRBJ1-6; weak D call: TRBD1 (5 bases). This CDR3 spans 12 amino acids. Trimming left V 7 bases short and J 7 bases short, with 8 bases between. Per the germline V gene, CDR1 is MNHEY and CDR2 is SVGAGI.

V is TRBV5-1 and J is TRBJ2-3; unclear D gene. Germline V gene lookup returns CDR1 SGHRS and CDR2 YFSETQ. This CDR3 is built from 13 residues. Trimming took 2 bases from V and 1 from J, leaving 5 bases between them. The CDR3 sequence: CASSLLGTDTQYF. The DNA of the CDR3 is TGCGCCAGCAGCTTACTTGGCACAGATACGCAGTATTTT.

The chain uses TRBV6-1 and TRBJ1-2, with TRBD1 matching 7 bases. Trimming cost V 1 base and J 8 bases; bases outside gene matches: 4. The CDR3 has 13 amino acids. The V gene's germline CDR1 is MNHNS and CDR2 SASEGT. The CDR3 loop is CASSEETGQGYTF. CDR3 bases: TGTGCCAGCAGTGAAGAGACAGGGCAAGGCTACACCTTC.

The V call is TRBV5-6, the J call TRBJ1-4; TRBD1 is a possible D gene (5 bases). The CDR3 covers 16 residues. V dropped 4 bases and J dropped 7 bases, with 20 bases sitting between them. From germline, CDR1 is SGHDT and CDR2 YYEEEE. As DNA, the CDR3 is TGTGCCAGCAGCGGGAGCCGGGACTTCCTATCTGAAAAACTGTTTTTT. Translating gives CASSGSRDFLSEKLFF. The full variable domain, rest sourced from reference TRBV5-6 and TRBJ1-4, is DAGVTQSPTHLIKTRGQQVTLRCSPKSGHDTVSWYQQALGQGPQFIFQYYEEEERQRGNFPDRFSGHQFPNYSSELNVNALLLGDSALYLCASSGSRDFLSEKLFFGSGTQLSVL.

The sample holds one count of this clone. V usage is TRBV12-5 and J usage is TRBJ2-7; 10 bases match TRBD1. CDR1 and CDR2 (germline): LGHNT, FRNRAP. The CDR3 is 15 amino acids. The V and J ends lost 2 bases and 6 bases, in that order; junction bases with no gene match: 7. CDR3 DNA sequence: TGTGCTAGTGGTTTGTATGTGGGACAGGGGAGCGAGCAGTACTTC. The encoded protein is CASGLYVGQGSEQYF.

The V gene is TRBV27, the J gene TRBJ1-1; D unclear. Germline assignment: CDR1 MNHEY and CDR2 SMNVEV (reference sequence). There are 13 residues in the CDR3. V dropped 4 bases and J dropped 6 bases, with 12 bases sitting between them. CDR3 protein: CASSWGGLAEAFF. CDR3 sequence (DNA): TGTGCCAGCAGTTGGGGAGGATTGGCTGAAGCTTTCTTT.

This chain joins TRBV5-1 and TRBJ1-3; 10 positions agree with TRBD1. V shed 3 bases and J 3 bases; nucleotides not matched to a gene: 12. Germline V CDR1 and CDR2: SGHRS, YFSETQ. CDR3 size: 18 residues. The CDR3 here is CASSWDPFGQGGGNTIYF. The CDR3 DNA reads TGCGCCAGCAGCTGGGATCCCTTCGGACAGGGGGGTGGAAACACCATATATTTT.

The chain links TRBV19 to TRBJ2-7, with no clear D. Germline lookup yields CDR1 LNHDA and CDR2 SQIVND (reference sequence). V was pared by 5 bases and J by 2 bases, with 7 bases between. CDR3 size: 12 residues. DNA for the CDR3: TGTGCCAGTAGTCTCCCCCCCTACGAGCAGTACTTC. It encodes CASSLPPYEQYF.

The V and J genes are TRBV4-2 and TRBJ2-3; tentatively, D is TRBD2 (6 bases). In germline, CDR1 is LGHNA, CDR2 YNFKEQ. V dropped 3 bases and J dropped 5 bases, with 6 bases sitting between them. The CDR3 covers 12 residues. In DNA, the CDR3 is TGTGCCAGCAGCCATAGCGGAGATACGCAGTATTTT. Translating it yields CASSHSGDTQYF.

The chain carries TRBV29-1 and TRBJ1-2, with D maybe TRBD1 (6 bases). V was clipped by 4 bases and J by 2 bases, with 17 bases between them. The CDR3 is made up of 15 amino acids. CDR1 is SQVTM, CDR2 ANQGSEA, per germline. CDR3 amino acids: CSVGGVAGANYGYTF. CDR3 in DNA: TGCAGCGTTGGTGGCGTCGCAGGGGCGAACTATGGCTACACCTTC.

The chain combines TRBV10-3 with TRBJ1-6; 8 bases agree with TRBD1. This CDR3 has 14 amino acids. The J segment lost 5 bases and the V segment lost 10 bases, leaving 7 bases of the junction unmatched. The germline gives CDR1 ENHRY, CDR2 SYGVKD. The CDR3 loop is CATATTGDNSPLHF. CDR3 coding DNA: TGTGCCACCGCTACGACAGGGGATAATTCACCCCTCCACTTT.

DNA for the CDR3: TGTGCCACCAGTGATGCGGACAATCAGCCCCAGCATTTT. The encoded protein is CATSDADNQPQHF. V usage is TRBV24-1 and J usage is TRBJ1-5; D is undetermined. Between the trimmed V and J ends, which lost 3 bases and 3 bases, there was a span of 5 bases. CDR1 KGHDR and CDR2 SFDVKD come from the germline V gene. CDR3 size: 13 residues.

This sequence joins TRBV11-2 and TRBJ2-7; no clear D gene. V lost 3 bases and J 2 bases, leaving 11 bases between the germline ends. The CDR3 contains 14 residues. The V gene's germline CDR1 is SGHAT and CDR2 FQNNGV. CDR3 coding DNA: TGTGCCAGCAGCTTTCGATGGGCTCCCTACGAGCAGTACTTC. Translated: CASSFRWAPYEQYF.